This T cell receptor beta chain originates from a study of OX40 agonist ivuxolimab in advanced cancers. V lost 6 bases and J lost 0, with 7 bases in between. Germline loops: CDR1 SGHDT, CDR2 YYEEEE. This CDR3 has 12 amino acids. The repertoire was sequenced with immunoSEQ multiplex PCR; TCRdb's copy has only in-frame clones and lacks some. The sample comprises fewer than 65,000 clones, roughly nine tenths of which are singletons, and about 4% rests with the top ten. Sequenced material: CD4+ or CD8+ T cells sorted from blood, taken in a trial of the OX40 agonist ivuxolimab. The rearrangement joins TRBV5-6 to TRBJ2-7; unclear D gene. This TCR was sampled from an adult with an advanced solid tumor such as melanoma, head and neck, liver or kidney cancer. This CDR3 is CASNAGSYEQYF. The CDR3 nucleotides are TGTGCCAGCAACGCCGGCTCCTACGAGCAGTACTTC.